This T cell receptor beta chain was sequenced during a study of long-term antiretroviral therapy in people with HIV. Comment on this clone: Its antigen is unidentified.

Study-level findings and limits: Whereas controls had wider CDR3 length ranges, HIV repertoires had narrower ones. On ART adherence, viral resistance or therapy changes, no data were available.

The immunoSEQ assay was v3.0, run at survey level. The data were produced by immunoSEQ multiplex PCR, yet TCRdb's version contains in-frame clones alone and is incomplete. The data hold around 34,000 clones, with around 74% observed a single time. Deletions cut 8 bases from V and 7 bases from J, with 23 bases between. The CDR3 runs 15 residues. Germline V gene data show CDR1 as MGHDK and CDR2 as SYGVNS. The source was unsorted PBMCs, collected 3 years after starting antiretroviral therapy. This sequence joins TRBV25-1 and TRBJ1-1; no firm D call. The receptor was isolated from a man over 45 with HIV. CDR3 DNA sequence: TGTGCCAGCGTCAAAGTGGATGACCCAGGTAATGAAGCTTTCTTT. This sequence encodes CASVKVDDPGNEAFF.